This record concerns one TCR beta chain sequence. Its specificity is unknown. This sample stems from a study of T cell responses to AZD1222 COVID-19 vaccine. Study-wide results and caveats: Spike-specific TCR breadth and depth both grew after two AZD1222 doses. The study sampled repertoires only after the peak T cell response.

The CDR3 has 14 residues. From germline, CDR1 is MNHEY and CDR2 SVGEGT. Trimming pared 0 bases from V and 9 bases from J, leaving 12 bases between. Using immunoSEQ multiplex PCR, the repertoire was profiled, and TCRdb retains in-frame clones only, with some absent. The sample holds tens of thousands of clones, around nine tenths seen once. This rearrangement joins TRBV6-2 or TRBV6-3 to TRBJ2-1; D gene unclear. This TCR was sampled from an adult who received the AZD1222 COVID-19 vaccine. The specimen was peripheral blood, collected 28 days after the second AZD1222 dose. The chain's CDR3 is CASSYSMSSAEQFF. As DNA, the CDR3 is TGTGCCAGCAGTTACTCGATGAGCTCGGCTGAGCAGTTCTTC.